This paragraph reports one TCR beta chain. Its antigen remains unknown. The source of the sample is a study of blood T cells in healthy people across ages. Per-sample yields of isolated PBMCs were at least 6 million. Samples each had at least 5.5 micrograms of total RNA extracted. Study-wide results and caveats: Roughly linearly, TCR beta diversity per million T cells fell as age increased. Donors of long life had a larger count of naive CD4+ cells and greater diversity than aged donors.

It was with a sample-barcoded 5' primer and a J-beta primer mix that a second PCR of roughly 7 to 12 cycles was run. In TCRdb, the 5' RACE reads were re-called with MiXCR into one record per CDR3 protein. The sample has under 2,000,000 distinct CDR3 sequences, about 49% seen once. The CDR3 covers 15 residues. Germline V gene sequence: CDR1 SNHLY, CDR2 FYNNEI. V was clipped by 1 base and J by 0 bases, with 9 bases between them. The chain uses TRBV2 and TRBJ1-2; D remains unclear. The sample consisted of blood. The sequence came from a middle-aged woman in good health. The CDR3 is CASSEDPGPNYGYTF. CDR3 bases: TGTGCCAGCAGTGAAGATCCGGGCCCTAACTATGGCTACACCTTC.